The next 11 T cell receptor beta chains were all read from a single sample in a study of a mutant IDH1 vaccine in newly diagnosed glioma. Produced via immunoSEQ multiplex PCR; TCRdb's table is partial and in-frame only. The data hold around 63,000 clones, with about 91% observed a single time. This sample's time point: baseline, week 1 (first vaccination visit). Treatment: pre-vaccination baseline after standard-of-care therapy. Sequencing was performed on PBMCs, taken from a glioma patient treated with radiotherapy, temozolomide or both. The receptors originated from a man aged 50-59 years with glioma.

The gene calls are TRBV7-2 and TRBJ2-2, with 8 bases matching TRBD1. V was pared by 5 bases and J by 2 bases, with 4 bases of the junction left unmatched. Germline CDR1 reads SGHTA; CDR2 reads FQGNSA. This CDR3 spans 15 amino acids. The CDR3 here is CASSARGLNTGELFF. The CDR3 nucleotides read TGTGCCAGCAGCGCCAGGGGGCTTAACACCGGGGAGCTGTTTTTT.

The chain couples TRBV5-1 to TRBJ2-4, with 16 bases that match TRBD2. V was clipped by 3 bases and J by 2 bases; unmatched bases: 8. CDR1 and CDR2 from the germline V gene are SGHRS and YFSETQ. This CDR3 comprises 19 residues. The chain's CDR3 is CASSSNPGLAGGSKNIQYF. The DNA for the CDR3 is TGCGCCAGCAGCTCAAATCCGGGACTAGCGGGAGGGTCCAAAAACATTCAGTACTTC.

V and J are TRBV5-1 and TRBJ1-2; D remains unclear. The CDR3 spans 16 residues. The germline CDR1 and CDR2 sequences are SGHRS and YFSETQ. Trimming shortened V by 4 bases and J by 0 bases, and 16 bases separated the two germline ends. In DNA, the CDR3 is TGCGCCAGCAGCCGGGCTACAGCCCCTTCTAACTATGGCTACACCTTC. Amino acids: CASSRATAPSNYGYTF.

The chain recombines TRBV7-9 with TRBJ1-4, with D maybe TRBD1 (5 bases). Looked up from germline, CDR1 is SEHNR and CDR2 is FQNEAQ (reference sequence). Trimming left V 5 bases short and J 5 bases short, with 12 bases between. The CDR3 is made up of 14 amino acids. The CDR3 DNA reads as TGTGCCAGCAGCCCCGGGGACTCCAATGAAAAACTGTTTTTT. Translation: CASSPGDSNEKLFF.

The rearrangement uses TRBV6-1 and TRBJ2-7, with TRBD1 as a possible D gene (6 bases). The CDR3 covers 16 residues. V lost 3 bases and J 4 bases, leaving 19 bases between the germline ends. Per the germline V gene, CDR1 is MNHNS and CDR2 is SASEGT. DNA for the CDR3: TGTGCCAGCAGTGATATAGGCCAGGCCAGGGGTTACGAGCAGTACTTC. Protein product: CASSDIGQARGYEQYF.

V gene TRBV10-2 combines with J gene TRBJ2-1, with TRBD1 identical over 7 bases. This CDR3 region has 16 residues. V lost 7 bases to trimming and J lost 3 bases; unmatched junction nucleotides: 12. CDR1 is WSHSY and CDR2 is SAAADI in the germline V gene. The CDR3 sequence is CASTEEGAPFYNEQFF. The CDR3, as DNA: TGCGCCAGCACCGAAGAGGGGGCCCCATTCTACAATGAGCAGTTCTTC.

This chain links TRBV18 with TRBJ2-2; 7 bases are a match to TRBD2. This CDR3 is 15 amino acids long. CDR1 is KGHSH and CDR2 is LQKENI in the germline V gene. The J segment lost 4 bases and the V segment lost 6 bases, leaving 8 bases of the junction unmatched. Here the CDR3 reads CASSPGLEGTGELFF. The DNA for the CDR3 is TGTGCCAGCTCTCCAGGACTAGAAGGCACCGGGGAGCTGTTTTTT. The full variable domain, its missing parts supplied by reference TRBV18 and TRBJ2-2, is NAGVMQNPRHLVRRRGQEARLRCSPMKGHSHVYWYRQLPEEGLKFMVYLQKENIIDESGMPKERFSAEFPKEGPSILRIQQVVRGDSAAYFCASSPGLEGTGELFFGEGSRLTVL.

The rearrangement joins TRBV10-1 to TRBJ1-5; D may be TRBD1 (6 bases). Looked up from germline, CDR1 is WNHNN and CDR2 is SYGVQD (reference sequence). This CDR3 is 13 amino acids long. Trimming shortened V by 6 bases and J by 7 bases, and 13 bases separated the two germline ends. CDR3 nucleotides: TGCGCCAGCAGCTCAGGGGTACGGCAGCCCCAGCATTTT. This encodes CASSSGVRQPQHF.

A word on this clone: The same CDR3 arises from other DNA sequences in this sample as well. The chain employs TRBV7-2 and TRBJ1-1; D is undetermined. The CDR3 extends over 11 amino acids. Germline V gene sequence: CDR1 SGHTA, CDR2 FQGNSA. With 1 base removed from V and 4 bases from J, the gap between germline ends came to 1 base. CDR3 sequence reads: CASSLGTEAFF. DNA for the CDR3: TGTGCCAGCAGCTTAGGCACTGAAGCTTTCTTT.

This chain joins TRBV28 and TRBJ1-5; D is undetermined. V lost 1 base to trimming and J lost 5 bases, with 9 bases between them. The CDR3 sequence is 14 residues long. Per germline, CDR1 MDHEN and CDR2 SYDVKM. The CDR3 sequence: CASSLLDGHQPQHF. In DNA form, the CDR3 reads TGTGCCAGCAGTTTATTGGACGGCCATCAGCCCCAGCATTTT.

The chain carries TRBV7-8 and TRBJ1-4, with 12 positions matching TRBD1. V trimming: 6 bases; J trimming: 3 bases; junction bases outside the gene matches: 11. There are 18 residues in the CDR3. CDR1 and CDR2 (germline): SGHVS, FQNEAQ. Here the CDR3 DNA reads TGTGCCAGCAGGTTGGGGACAGGGGGCGCAGGAGCTAATGAAAAACTGTTTTTT. Protein: CASRLGTGGAGANEKLFF.